A selection of T cell receptor beta chains follows, all from one sample in a study of shared clonotypes between healthy human individuals. Clones were sequenced by immunoSEQ multiplex PCR, and TCRdb holds only the in-frame ones, with some missing. Among about 2.1 million clones listed, approximately 94% were seen once. Input material: naive CD8+ T cells from PBMCs. These receptors were obtained from a man aged 18 to 29 in good health. Some clones in this sample may be carry-over from other donors' samples. Both conserved end residues are part of each CDR3. D genes are given only for firm matches. Some rows mark clone size as missing; the rest say once, few, many or name a class of expanded clone.

size	V	J	D	CDR3	DNA
NA	TRBV19	TRBJ1-5	TRBD1	CASSTRDRDSNQPQHF	TGTGCCAGTAGTACCCGGGACAGGGATAGCAATCAGCCCCAGCATTTT
NA	TRBV25-1	TRBJ1-2	NA	CASSPTRGSGYGYTF	TGTGCCAGCAGTCCAACTAGGGGGTCGGGCTATGGCTACACCTTC
NA	TRBV4-1	TRBJ2-1	TRBD2	CASSPLARGDYNEQFF	TGCGCCAGCAGCCCACTAGCGAGAGGGGATTACAATGAGCAGTTCTTC
NA	TRBV28	TRBJ2-1	NA	CASSGIAFPPHEQFF	TGTGCCAGCAGTGGGATCGCCTTTCCTCCCCATGAGCAGTTCTTC
NA	TRBV5-6	TRBJ2-1	TRBD2	CASSLEAGGGNEQFF	TGTGCCAGCAGCTTGGAAGCGGGAGGGGGCAATGAGCAGTTCTTC
NA	TRBV6-6	TRBJ2-3	NA	CASRQGLASDTQYF	TGTGCCAGCAGACAGGGCCTCGCCAGTGATACGCAGTATTTT
once	TRBV30	TRBJ1-2	NA	CAWSVFRGYGYTF	TGTGCCTGGAGTGTATTTAGGGGCTATGGCTACACCTTC
NA	TRBV10-3	TRBJ2-7	TRBD1	CAIRAGTAAYEQYF	TGTGCCATCAGGGCCGGGACAGCCGCCTACGAGCAGTACTTC
NA	TRBV9	TRBJ2-3	TRBD2	CASSVGGGRALIARDTQYF	TGTGCCAGCAGCGTAGGTGGAGGGAGGGCCCTCATCGCGAGAGATACGCAGTATTTT
NA	TRBV29-1	TRBJ2-7	NA	CSALDRAAYEQYF	TGCAGCGCCCTGGACAGAGCAGCTTACGAGCAGTACTTC
NA	TRBV5-8	TRBJ1-1	TRBD1	CASSQGQAGIVTEAFF	TGTGCCAGCAGCCAAGGACAGGCCGGGATCGTCACTGAAGCTTTCTTT
NA	TRBV21-1	TRBJ1-1	NA	CASSKKGERGQGCTEAFF	TGTGCCAGCAGCAAAAAAGGGGAGAGGGGACAGGGTTGCACTGAAGCTTTCTTT
NA	TRBV29-1	TRBJ1-2	TRBD1	CSVEGTGGGQGYTF	TGCAGCGTTGAAGGAACAGGGGGCGGACAGGGCTACACCTTC
NA	TRBV27	TRBJ1-2	TRBD1	CASSSLGQVWGYTF	TGTGCCAGCAGTTCCCTCGGACAGGTATGGGGCTACACCTTC
NA	TRBV9	TRBJ2-2	NA	CASSVASRANTGELFF	TGTGCCAGCAGCGTAGCTAGCCGAGCGAACACCGGGGAGCTGTTTTTT
NA	TRBV27	TRBJ2-1	NA	CASSPHLGLGYEQFF	TGTGCCAGCAGTCCCCACTTGGGCTTAGGGTATGAGCAGTTCTTC
NA	TRBV27	TRBJ2-7	NA	CASSLFPTGGQYF	TGTGCCAGCAGTTTATTCCCGACCGGCGGGCAGTACTTC
NA	TRBV28	TRBJ1-1	TRBD1	CASNLRGLYTEAFF	TGTGCCAGCAATCTCAGGGGGCTCTACACTGAAGCTTTCTTT
NA	TRBV4-1	TRBJ2-3	TRBD2	CASSHTGTSGRPPPTDTQYF	TGCGCCAGCAGCCACACCGGGACTAGCGGGAGGCCGCCCCCCACAGATACGCAGTATTTT
NA	TRBV15	TRBJ1-5	NA	CATSRDHYPPQHF	TGTGCCACCAGCAGAGATCACTACCCGCCCCAGCATTTT
once	TRBV15	TRBJ2-1	NA	CATSRERDSYYNEQFF	TGTGCCACCAGCAGAGAACGGGACTCATACTACAATGAGCAGTTCTTC
NA	TRBV29-1	TRBJ2-1	TRBD2	CSVEASGSLSYNEQFF	TGCAGCGTTGAGGCTAGCGGGAGCCTCTCCTACAATGAGCAGTTCTTC
once	TRBV10-3	TRBJ2-3	NA	CAITTRELGDTQYF	TGTGCCATCACCACCCGGGAGCTCGGAGATACGCAGTATTTT
NA	TRBV30	TRBJ1-1	NA	CAWSVIRDTEAFF	TGTGCCTGGAGTGTAATACGAGACACTGAAGCTTTCTTT
NA	TRBV7-9	TRBJ2-1	NA	CASSLGGTAYNEQFF	TGTGCCAGCAGCTTGGGTGGGACTGCCTACAATGAGCAGTTCTTC
NA	TRBV6-5	TRBJ1-5	NA	CASSYLRDGQPQHF	TGTGCCAGCAGTTACCTCAGGGACGGTCAGCCCCAGCATTTT
NA	TRBV11-2	TRBJ2-7	TRBD1	CASSARTGGFSYEQYF	TGTGCCAGCAGCGCACGGACAGGGGGCTTCTCCTACGAGCAGTACTTC
NA	TRBV19	TRBJ2-3	NA	CASTSGTSTDTQYF	TGTGCCAGTACCTCGGGAACTAGCACAGATACGCAGTATTTT
NA	TRBV5-1	TRBJ2-2	NA	CASSLYQGVTGELFF	TGCGCCAGCAGCTTGTATCAGGGAGTCACCGGGGAGCTGTTTTTT
once	TRBV7-6	TRBJ2-1	TRBD2	CASRPGLAGGPLYNEQFF	TGTGCCAGCAGGCCCGGACTAGCGGGAGGGCCTCTCTACAATGAGCAGTTCTTC
NA	TRBV18	TRBJ2-7	TRBD1	CASSPPSGTESYEQYF	TGTGCCAGCTCACCACCGTCCGGGACAGAGTCCTACGAGCAGTACTTC
NA	TRBV2	TRBJ2-5	NA	CASSLPTLRDHRETQYF	TGTGCCAGCAGTCTTCCTACCCTACGGGACCACCGGGAGACCCAGTACTTC
once	TRBV27	TRBJ1-5	TRBD1	CASSSRGEDNQPQHF	TGTGCCAGCAGTTCCAGGGGGGAAGACAATCAGCCCCAGCATTTT
NA	TRBV5-6	TRBJ2-1	NA	CASSLEGGGSWKEQFF	TGTGCCAGCAGCTTGGAGGGGGGAGGATCCTGGAAGGAACAGTTCTTC
NA	TRBV5-1	TRBJ1-1	TRBD1	CASSWTDRGYLNTEAFF	TGCGCCAGCAGCTGGACGGACAGGGGGTACCTGAACACTGAAGCTTTCTTT
NA	TRBV6-1	TRBJ2-7	NA	CASSVYSSYEQYF	TGTGCCAGCAGTGTATACAGCTCCTACGAGCAGTACTTC
NA	TRBV27	TRBJ2-5	NA	CASSPRGRRIETQYF	TGTGCCAGCAGTCCCCGGGGGCGAAGAATAGAGACCCAGTACTTC
NA	TRBV10-2	TRBJ2-5	NA	CASSEFVGQKTQYF	TGCGCCAGCAGTGAGTTTGTCGGGCAAAAGACCCAGTACTTC
NA	TRBV9	TRBJ2-1	TRBD2	CASSVAGEDYNEQFF	TGTGCCAGCAGCGTGGCGGGAGAGGATTACAATGAGCAGTTCTTC
NA	TRBV7-9	TRBJ2-7	NA	CASSLAREDRSLFGQYF	TGTGCCAGCAGCTTAGCGCGGGAGGACAGGAGTTTGTTCGGGCAGTACTTC
NA	TRBV6-5	TRBJ1-1	TRBD1	CASSYSGQGWTEAFF	TGTGCCAGCAGTTACTCGGGACAGGGGTGGACTGAAGCTTTCTTT
NA	TRBV7-9	TRBJ2-5	NA	CASKSGTPETQYF	TGTGCCAGCAAATCCGGGACGCCGGAGACCCAGTACTTC
NA	TRBV27	TRBJ2-7	TRBD1	CASRLNRGHSYEQYF	TGTGCCAGCAGACTTAACAGGGGTCACTCCTACGAGCAGTACTTC
few	TRBV19	TRBJ1-5	NA	CASSLAAFQPQHF	TGTGCCAGTAGCCTAGCGGCCTTTCAGCCCCAGCATTTT
NA	TRBV21-1	TRBJ2-7	NA	CASPAGTQSYEQYF	TGTGCCAGCCCGGCCGGGACACAATCCTACGAGCAGTACTTC
NA	TRBV27	TRBJ2-3	NA	CASSDIAGTLGTDTQYF	TGTGCCAGCAGTGACATAGCCGGGACACTAGGGACAGATACGCAGTATTTT
NA	TRBV19	TRBJ1-5	NA	CASSWTNQPQHF	TGTGCCAGTAGTTGGACAAATCAGCCCCAGCATTTT
NA	TRBV5-1	TRBJ2-5	NA	CASSLAEMYQETQYF	TGCGCCAGCAGCTTGGCCGAGATGTACCAAGAGACCCAGTACTTC
NA	TRBV11-1	TRBJ2-1	TRBD2	CASSLVFAGLVGDEQFF	TGTGCCAGCAGCTTAGTCTTCGCGGGACTAGTAGGCGATGAGCAGTTCTTC
once	TRBV11-3	TRBJ1-2	TRBD1	CASKPWTGSGPSYGYTF	TGTGCCAGCAAACCCTGGACAGGTTCGGGTCCAAGCTATGGCTACACCTTC
NA	TRBV7-6	TRBJ2-7	NA	CASSLGIGDPYEQYF	TGTGCCAGCAGCTTAGGTATAGGTGACCCCTACGAGCAGTACTTC
NA	TRBV7-2	TRBJ2-1	TRBD2	CASSPRSGRVRNEQFF	TGTGCCAGCAGCCCCCGTAGCGGGAGGGTAAGAAATGAGCAGTTCTTC
NA	TRBV27	TRBJ1-1	NA	CASSSRQGPTMNTEAFF	TGTGCCAGCAGTTCCCGACAAGGCCCGACTATGAACACTGAAGCTTTCTTT
NA	TRBV6-1	TRBJ1-2	NA	CASSDGPTGYTF	TGTGCCAGCAGTGACGGCCCCACGGGCTACACCTTC